These 14 T cell receptor beta chains were sequenced from one sample in a study of T cell repertoires in cytomegalovirus infection. TCRdb re-derived calls from the reads in MiXCR, one entry per CDR3 protein. The sample lists 150,000 to 200,000 distinct CDR3 sequences, approximately 19% occurring once. The sample consisted of PBMCs. The source is a human donor in good health (CMV status not recorded). Some clones in this sample may be carry-over from other donors' samples.

This clonotype has only a few counts. V and J are TRBV5-5 and TRBJ2-6; tentative D call: TRBD2 (6 bases). Germline lookup yields CDR1 SGHKS and CDR2 YYEKEE (reference sequence). The CDR3 consists of 18 residues. V was clipped by 1 base and J by 0 bases, with 14 bases between them. The chain's CDR3 is CASSLFPGEHSGANVLTF. In DNA, the CDR3 is TGTGCCAGCAGCTTGTTTCCGGGGGAACACTCTGGGGCCAACGTCCTGACTTTC.

This clonotype was detected many times. Germline and junction disagree at one end, which may indicate a read error. The chain recombines TRBV7-7 with TRBJ2-7; D uncertain. The germline V gene encodes CDR1 SSHAT and CDR2 FNYEAQ (reference sequence). CDR3 size: 12 residues. CDR3 coding DNA: TGTGCTAGCAGCCCGGACGGGTACGAGCAGTACTTC. Translation gives CASSPDGYEQYF.

This chain uses TRBV19 with TRBJ1-6; D is undetermined. This CDR3 spans 14 amino acids. V lost 10 bases and J lost 9, with 19 bases in between. In germline, CDR1 is LNHDA, CDR2 SQIVND (reference sequence). CDR3 loop: CATSRARGSSPLHF. CDR3 in DNA: TGTGCCACGAGCCGGGCCCGAGGTAGTTCACCCCTCCACTTT.

This clonotype was counted ten times or more. The chain carries TRBV7-2 and TRBJ2-3; D ambiguous. Germline assignment: CDR1 SGHTA and CDR2 FQGNSA. With 2 bases removed from V and 4 bases from J, the gap between germline ends came to 10 bases. The CDR3 loop spans 14 amino acids. CDR3 amino acids: CASSLIGPSDTQYF. The DNA for the CDR3 is TGTGCCAGCAGCTTAATCGGCCCGTCAGATACGCAGTATTTT.

A few counts support this clonotype. This rearrangement joins TRBV2 to TRBJ2-3, with TRBD2 matching over 14 bases. The CDR3 is 17 amino acids. The trim removed 5 bases at V and 0 bases at J, leaving 4 bases unmatched. Germline CDR1 and CDR2: SNHLY and FYNNEI. DNA for the CDR3: TGTGCCAGCAGTCTCGGGACTAGCGGGGGTAGCACAGATACGCAGTATTTT. It codes for CASSLGTSGGSTDTQYF.

This clonotype was picked up a small number of times. The gene calls are TRBV7-9 and TRBJ2-5; D may be TRBD1 or TRBD2 (6 bases each). V was clipped by 2 bases and J by 3 bases, with 19 bases between them. CDR3 length: 17 amino acids. Germline V gene lookup returns CDR1 SEHNR and CDR2 FQNEAQ (reference sequence). CDR3 sequence: CASSLYLGGAREETQYF. As DNA, the CDR3 is TGTGCCAGCAGCTTATATCTCGGGGGCGCGAGGGAAGAGACCCAGTACTTC.

The table lists this clonotype with many counts. The chain links TRBV10-3 to TRBJ1-2; a possible D gene is TRBD1 (6 bases). Germline V CDR1 and CDR2: ENHRY, SYGVKD. Deletions cut 8 bases from V and 2 bases from J, with 9 bases between. This CDR3 contains 12 residues. The CDR3 region has the DNA TGTGCCATCGCGCAGGGGAACTATGGCTACACCTTC. This encodes CAIAQGNYGYTF.

The chain couples TRBV29-1 to TRBJ2-5; maybe TRBD2 (5 bases). Trimming removed 3 bases at V and 1 base at J, with 15 bases between. The CDR3 has 15 residues. CDR1 and CDR2 from the germline V gene are SQVTM and ANQGSEA. The DNA of the CDR3 is TGCAGCGTTGACGCCCGGGGTAGGCGCCAAGAGACCCAGTACTTC. This encodes CSVDARGRRQETQYF.

This rearrangement joins TRBV20-1 to TRBJ2-2; TRBD2 agrees at 10 bases. CDR3 length: 16 amino acids. Germline assignment: CDR1 DFQATT and CDR2 SNEGSKA (reference sequence). After removal of 1 base from V and 4 bases from J, the junction contained 6 bases not matched to a gene. The DNA of the CDR3 is TGCAGTGCTAGAGGGTCCAGCGGGAGGGCCACCGGGGAGCTGTTTTTT. As protein: CSARGSSGRATGELFF.

About this clonotype: A much more abundant neighbour one base away suggests this may be a read error. The chain recombines TRBV7-9 with TRBJ2-5, with 10 bases aligning to TRBD2. The CDR3 runs to 15 residues. CDR1 is SEHNR, CDR2 FQNEAQ, per germline (reference sequence). The CDR3 loop is CASSLGTSGSETHYF. The CDR3 DNA reads as TGTGCCAGCAGCTTAGGGACTAGCGGTTCGGAGACCCATTACTTC.

Ten or more counts support this clonotype. V gene TRBV18 combines with J gene TRBJ1-5; D may be TRBD1 (5 bases). The germline V gene has CDR1 KGHSH and CDR2 LQKENI. This CDR3 contains 16 residues. The V gene lost 4 bases and the J gene lost 11 bases, with 24 bases spanning the gap. CDR3 sequence: CASSRRADGGASAQHF. Written as DNA, the CDR3 is TGTGCCAGCTCACGCAGGGCGGACGGTGGGGCATCAGCCCAGCATTTT.

This clonotype was picked up many times. The rearrangement links TRBV5-5 to TRBJ2-2; D remains unclear. V shed 3 bases and J shed 1 base, with 16 bases lying between them. There are 17 residues in the CDR3. Germline CDR1 is SGHKS and CDR2 is YYEKEE (reference sequence). The CDR3 reads CASSSHGKGKNTGELFF. CDR3 DNA sequence: TGTGCCAGCAGCTCACACGGAAAAGGGAAGAACACCGGGGAGCTGTTTTTT.

This clonotype has a handful of counts. The V call is TRBV28, the J call TRBJ1-3; no reliable D call. Trimming left V 8 bases short and J 5 bases short, with 19 bases between. The length of the CDR3 is 15 residues. Germline V gives CDR1 MDHEN, CDR2 SYDVKM. Written as DNA, the CDR3 is TGTGCCAGCGTTTCTCTCGGCGTGGATAGAAACACCATATATTTT. Translating gives CASVSLGVDRNTIYF.

This clonotype has ten or more counts. The V call is TRBV7-2, the J call TRBJ2-1, with 7 bases identical to TRBD1. Germline-derived CDR1 and CDR2 are SGHTA and FQGNSA. The CDR3 runs 14 residues. Trimming removed 4 bases from V and 6 bases from J; junction bases left unmatched: 6. CDR3 coding DNA: TGTGCCAGCAGCTCCCCGGGACAGATCAATGAGCAGTTCTTC. Encoded protein: CASSSPGQINEQFF.